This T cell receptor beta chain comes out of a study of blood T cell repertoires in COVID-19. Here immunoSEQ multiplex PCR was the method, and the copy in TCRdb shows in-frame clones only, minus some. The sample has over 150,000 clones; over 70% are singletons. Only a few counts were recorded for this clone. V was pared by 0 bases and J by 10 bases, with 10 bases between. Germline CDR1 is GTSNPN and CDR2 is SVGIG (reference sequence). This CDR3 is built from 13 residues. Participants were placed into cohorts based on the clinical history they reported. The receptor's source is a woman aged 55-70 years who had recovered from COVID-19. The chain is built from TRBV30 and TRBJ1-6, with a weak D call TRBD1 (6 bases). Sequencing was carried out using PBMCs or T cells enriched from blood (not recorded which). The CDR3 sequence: CAWSVRGGSPLHF. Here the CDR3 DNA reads TGTGCCTGGAGTGTACGGGGGGGCTCACCCCTCCACTTT.